The sequence of this T cell receptor beta chain was determined in a study of cytomegalovirus exposure and HLA in healthy donors. Study-level results: Some TCR beta chains (about 180 of them) were listed as cytomegalovirus-associated. High sensitivity and specificity were reportedly achieved when the classifier diagnosed cytomegalovirus status. Earlier analysis found most TCR beta V segments productive about 90% or about 30% of the time. An Asian-associated ancestry cluster reportedly showed fewer N-insertions than the approximately 620-donor mean in a later analysis.

PCR involved 60 Vbeta and 13 Jbeta primers. Using immunoSEQ multiplex PCR, the repertoire was profiled, and TCRdb retains in-frame clones only, with some absent. Of under 200,000 clones in the sample, 80% to 85% were seen once. Trimming removed 11 bases from V and 6 bases from J; junction bases left unmatched: 13. In germline, CDR1 is SGHVS, CDR2 FNYEAQ. CDR3 length equals 13 residues. As to this clone: Its antigen remains unidentified.

The chain uses TRBV7-6 and TRBJ2-7; 7 nucleotides match TRBD2. The sequencing input was PBMCs. The clonotype comes from a girl aged 2-10 years in good health and CMV-seropositive. CDR3 nucleotides: TGTGCCTCAAAGGGCGAAGCGGGACGCGAGCAGTACTTC. This codes for CASKGEAGREQYF.